A single sample gave rise to the 30 T cell receptor beta chains below, sequenced in a study of cytotoxic CD8 clonotypes in ibrutinib-treated CLL. Assay used: immunoSEQ multiplex PCR; TCRdb lists only in-frame clones, some missing. The sample carries some 290,000 clones, almost 80% recorded once. The starting material was PBMCs, obtained before ibrutinib treatment. The receptors stem from a human donor with chronic lymphocytic leukemia.

The chain recombines TRBV5-4 with TRBJ2-7; 9 nucleotides match TRBD1. The germline CDR1 and CDR2 sequences are SGHNT and YYREEE (reference sequence). This CDR3 is 15 amino acids long. The ends lost 5 bases at V and 3 bases at J; junction bases unmatched: 9. CDR3 nucleotide sequence: TGTGCCAGCAGGTCTGACAGGGGGGCATACTACGAGCAGTACTTC. This codes for CASRSDRGAYYEQYF.

Turning to this clone: Additional DNA sequences in this sample encode the identical CDR3. This rearrangement joins TRBV14 to TRBJ2-7; a possible D gene is TRBD1 (6 bases). This CDR3 contains 12 residues. Per germline, CDR1 SGHDN and CDR2 FVKESK. V was clipped by 4 bases and J by 4 bases, with 8 bases between them. Here the CDR3 DNA reads TGTGCCAGCAGCCCAACAGGGTACGAGCAGTACTTC. It encodes CASSPTGYEQYF.

V is TRBV19 and J is TRBJ2-3, with 8 bases aligning to TRBD2. The V and J ends lost 9 bases and 3 bases, in that order; junction bases with no gene match: 8. Germline V gene data show CDR1 as LNHDA and CDR2 as SQIVND (reference sequence). The CDR3 totals 14 residues. The CDR3 DNA sequence: TGTGCCAGGATCCCGGGACTAGTAACAGATACGCAGTATTTT. Its translation is CARIPGLVTDTQYF. Together with reference TRBV19 and TRBJ2-3, the CDR3 gives the full variable domain: DGGITQSPKYLFRKEGQNVTLSCEQNLNHDAMYWYRQDPGQGLRLIYYSQIVNDFQKGDIAEGYSVSREKKESFPLTVTSAQKNPTAFYLCARIPGLVTDTQYFGPGTRLTVL.

The chain recombines TRBV5-1 with TRBJ2-1; 8 bases line up with TRBD2. The CDR3 runs to 13 residues. Losses at the gene ends were 4 bases for V and 14 bases for J; bases not matched to a gene: 11. Germline values: CDR1 SGHRS, CDR2 YFSETQ. CDR3 sequence reads: CASSPDVSGAKFF. Written as DNA, the CDR3 is TGCGCCAGCAGCCCGGATGTTAGCGGGGCCAAGTTCTTC.

The chain employs TRBV10-1 and TRBJ1-1, with 10 bases fitting TRBD1. The CDR3 totals 15 residues. V dropped 3 bases and J dropped 4; count of bases not matched to a gene: 5. CDR1 and CDR2 (germline): WNHNN, SYGVQD (reference sequence). CDR3 DNA: TGCGCCAGCAGTGATTGGGGACAGGGGATCACTGAAGCTTTCTTT. This encodes CASSDWGQGITEAFF.

The CDR3 protein is CASSPGLGTEQYF. In DNA, the CDR3 is TGTGCCAGCAGCCCAGGATTAGGGACAGAGCAGTACTTC. This chain joins TRBV14 and TRBJ2-7, with D perhaps matching TRBD1 (6 bases). The germline V gene encodes CDR1 SGHDN and CDR2 FVKESK. The CDR3 spans 13 residues. V was cut by 4 bases and J by 7 bases, with 14 bases left in between.

The chain has TRBV19 and TRBJ2-2, with D possibly being TRBD1 (7 bases). The CDR3 runs to 16 residues. Germline CDR1 LNHDA, CDR2 SQIVND (reference sequence). Trimming pared 7 bases from V and 2 bases from J, leaving 17 bases between. The CDR3 region is CASTKQTGTNTGELFF. CDR3 coding DNA: TGTGCCAGTACCAAACAGACAGGGACTAACACCGGGGAGCTGTTTTTT. The whole variable domain, remainder taken from reference TRBV19 and TRBJ2-2, is DGGITQSPKYLFRKEGQNVTLSCEQNLNHDAMYWYRQDPGQGLRLIYYSQIVNDFQKGDIAEGYSVSREKKESFPLTVTSAQKNPTAFYLCASTKQTGTNTGELFFGEGSRLTVL.

V and J are TRBV5-3 and TRBJ1-2, with D uncertain. TRBV5-3 is an ORF for which the function is uncertain. The V and J ends lost 2 bases and 10 bases respectively, with 9 bases between them. The CDR3 runs 11 residues. CDR3 in amino acids: CARSFQADYTF. The CDR3, as DNA: TGTGCCAGAAGCTTTCAGGCGGACTACACCTTC.

The chain links TRBV6-1 to TRBJ2-3, with unresolved D. Germline V gives CDR1 MNHNS, CDR2 SASEGT. Deletions cut 6 bases from V and 4 bases from J, with 14 bases between. The CDR3 runs to 14 residues. CDR3 protein: CASSPGSSADTQYF. CDR3 bases: TGTGCCAGCAGCCCCGGTTCATCGGCAGATACGCAGTATTTT.

This clone is a singleton in its sample. The V call is TRBV7-2, the J call TRBJ2-1; D remains ambiguous. The germline V gene encodes CDR1 SGHTA and CDR2 FQGNSA. Trimming removed 4 bases from V and 8 bases from J, with 12 bases in between. The CDR3 extends over 13 amino acids. The DNA of the CDR3 is TGTGCCAGCAGCTCCAGCTCAGCCCATGAGCAGTTCTTC. Its protein product is CASSSSSAHEQFF.

This chain links TRBV6-5 with TRBJ2-7; D is perhaps TRBD2 (5 bases). The CDR3 is made up of 15 amino acids. In germline, CDR1 is MNHEY, CDR2 SVGAGI. With 0 bases removed from V and 7 bases from J, the gap between germline ends came to 16 bases. This CDR3 is CASSYSFGPGREQYF. Written as DNA, the CDR3 is TGTGCCAGCAGTTACTCGTTTGGGCCGGGGAGAGAGCAGTACTTC.

The V call is TRBV4-2, the J call TRBJ2-1; D is possibly TRBD2 (5 bases). V dropped 0 bases and J dropped 8 bases, with 17 bases sitting between them. In germline, CDR1 is LGHNA, CDR2 YNFKEQ. This CDR3 is 16 amino acids long. CDR3 sequence reads: CASSQEAVESRDEQFF. DNA for the CDR3: TGTGCCAGCAGCCAAGAAGCGGTCGAGAGTCGGGATGAGCAGTTCTTC.

There are a few counts of this clone. This sequence joins TRBV9 and TRBJ2-2; 9 bases match TRBD2. The CDR3 totals 14 residues. The V gene's germline CDR1 is SGDLS and CDR2 YYNGEE. Losses at the gene ends were 2 bases for V and 5 bases for J; bases not matched to a gene: 1. CDR3 amino acids: CASSVTSGTGELFF. DNA of the CDR3: TGTGCCAGCAGCGTCACTAGCGGGACCGGGGAGCTGTTTTTT.

The CDR3 here is CASSPSYDTQYF. CDR3 coding DNA: TGTGCCAGCAGTCCGAGCTACGATACGCAGTATTTT. V and J are TRBV27 and TRBJ2-3; D is uncertain. The CDR3 loop spans 12 amino acids. V was clipped by 5 bases and J by 6 bases, with 9 bases between them. Germline loops: CDR1 MNHEY, CDR2 SMNVEV (reference sequence).

The CDR3 loop is CASSVGTGENNEQFF. CDR3 sequence (DNA): TGTGCCAGCTCAGTGGGGACAGGGGAAAACAATGAGCAGTTCTTC. V and J are TRBV18 and TRBJ2-1; 10 bases map to TRBD1. V lost 5 bases and J lost 5; bases outside the gene matches: 6. CDR1 is KGHSH, CDR2 LQKENI, per germline. The CDR3 is 15 amino acids.

The rearrangement joins TRBV9 to TRBJ1-2; D is ambiguous. This CDR3 comprises 14 residues. The V end lost 4 bases, the J end lost 8 bases, and 18 bases lay between the germline ends. CDR1 and CDR2 (germline): SGDLS, YYNGEE. As DNA, the CDR3 is TGTGCCAGCAGCACCCGACACCCCGTTGGGGGCTACACCTTC. Translated: CASSTRHPVGGYTF.

The chain links TRBV9 to TRBJ2-7; 8 positions match TRBD2. Per germline, CDR1 SGDLS and CDR2 YYNGEE. The length of the CDR3 is 15 residues. J gave up 7 bases and V 4 bases, and 13 bases lay outside the gene matches. CDR3 nucleotide sequence: TGTGCCAGCAGCAACCCGGGACTAGGGCTTCGGGAGCAGTACTTC. Translation: CASSNPGLGLREQYF.

This clone is a singleton in its sample. V and J are TRBV29-1 and TRBJ2-5; possible D gene TRBD1, 6 bases. The V gene's germline CDR1 is SQVTM and CDR2 ANQGSEA. The CDR3 sequence is 12 residues long. V was shortened by 6 bases and J by 0 bases, with 8 bases between the two germline ends. In DNA, the CDR3 is TGCAGCGTCGACAGGAACCAAGAGACCCAGTACTTC. It yields the protein CSVDRNQETQYF.

Here the CDR3 reads CASSDFILAGVEADTQYF. The CDR3, as DNA: TGTGCCAGCAGTGACTTCATACTAGCGGGAGTTGAGGCAGATACGCAGTATTTT. The genes are TRBV6-4 and TRBJ2-3; the match to TRBD2 covers 11 bases. Trimming cost V 1 base and J 4 bases; bases outside gene matches: 10. The CDR3 consists of 18 residues. Germline-derived CDR1 and CDR2 are MRHNA and SNTAGT.

This sequence joins TRBV6-5 and TRBJ2-7; TRBD2 is a possible D gene (5 bases). Germline V gives CDR1 MNHEY, CDR2 SVGAGI. The CDR3 runs 15 residues. Trimming pared 6 bases from V and 0 bases from J, leaving 15 bases between. The CDR3 spells CASSYDGLSSYEQYF. In DNA, the CDR3 is TGTGCCAGCAGCTACGATGGACTGAGCTCCTACGAGCAGTACTTC.

The rearrangement links TRBV5-1 to TRBJ2-7; maybe TRBD1 (6 bases). V shed 4 bases and J shed 0 bases, with 20 bases lying between them. Germline CDR1 is SGHRS and CDR2 is YFSETQ. This CDR3 comprises 17 residues. The CDR3 reads CASSRGVNDRSSYEQYF. As DNA, the CDR3 is TGCGCCAGCAGCCGTGGGGTTAACGACAGGAGCTCCTACGAGCAGTACTTC.

This clone has ten or more counts. The gene calls are TRBV30 and TRBJ1-3; D is uncertain. Germline-derived CDR1 and CDR2 are GTSNPN and SVGIG (reference sequence). Trimming cost V 0 bases and J 8 bases, with 5 bases left between them. The CDR3 consists of 11 residues. DNA for the CDR3: TGTGCCTGGAGTGTATATGACACCATATATTTT. Translation: CAWSVYDTIYF.

This clone was seen once. This rearrangement joins TRBV5-4 to TRBJ1-3, with TRBD1 as a possible D gene (6 bases). Trimming removed 4 bases at V and 2 bases at J, with 13 bases between. This CDR3 is built from 15 residues. Per the germline V gene, CDR1 is SGHNT and CDR2 is YYREEE (reference sequence). CDR3 residues: CASSIGGGTGNTIYF. CDR3 sequence (DNA): TGTGCCAGCAGCATAGGAGGGGGAACTGGAAACACCATATATTTT.

This clone appeared a single time. V gene TRBV7-6 combines with J gene TRBJ1-2, with D hard to call. The V gene's germline CDR1 is SGHVS and CDR2 FNYEAQ. There are 14 residues in the CDR3. The V end was cut by 5 bases, the J end by 4 bases, with 14 bases between. CDR3 in amino acids: CASSPTNGPYGYTF. Written as DNA, the CDR3 is TGTGCCAGCAGCCCAACAAACGGACCCTATGGCTACACCTTC. Full variable domain (outside the CDR3, taken from reference TRBV7-6 and TRBJ1-2): GAGVSQSPRYKVTKRGQDVALRCDPISGHVSLYWYRQALGQGPEFLTYFNYEAQQDKSGLPNDRFSAERPEGSISTLTIQRTEQRDSAMYRCASSPTNGPYGYTFGSGTRLTVV.

The V gene is TRBV30, the J gene TRBJ2-7; D may be TRBD2 (6 bases). In germline, CDR1 is GTSNPN, CDR2 SVGIG (reference sequence). V lost 3 bases, J lost 7 bases, and 10 bases lay in between. The CDR3 is made up of 11 amino acids. The CDR3 sequence is CAWSGGEEQYF. The CDR3 region has the DNA TGTGCCTGGAGCGGAGGGGAAGAGCAGTACTTC.

The rearrangement uses TRBV27 and TRBJ1-1; D is ambiguous. CDR1 is MNHEY, CDR2 SMNVEV, per germline (reference sequence). Trimming took off 5 bases at V and 5 bases at J, with 18 bases between the two ends. This CDR3 comprises 15 residues. The CDR3: CASSPSWPGGTEAFF. Written as DNA, the CDR3 is TGTGCCAGCAGTCCTTCTTGGCCCGGAGGGACTGAAGCTTTCTTT.

The gene calls are TRBV5-1 and TRBJ2-1; 9 bases are shared with TRBD2. J lost 8 bases, V lost 0 bases, and 6 bases had no gene match. The CDR3 has 15 amino acids. The germline V gene has CDR1 SGHRS and CDR2 YFSETQ. This chain's CDR3 is CASSLGAGGRHEQFF. CDR3 sequence (DNA): TGCGCCAGCAGCTTGGGGGCGGGAGGGCGGCATGAGCAGTTCTTC.

The chain employs TRBV19 and TRBJ2-5; D not resolved. Trimming cost V 3 bases and J 1 base, with 6 bases left between them. CDR1 is LNHDA and CDR2 is SQIVND in the germline V gene (reference sequence). The CDR3 consists of 13 residues. The CDR3 DNA reads as TGTGCCAGTAGTATTTACATCCAAGAGACCCAGTACTTC. The encoded protein is CASSIYIQETQYF.

The V call is TRBV27, the J call TRBJ2-1; TRBD2 aligns across 13 bases. There are 19 residues in the CDR3. Unmatched junction bases numbered 13, after V lost 5 bases and J lost 3 bases. The V gene's germline CDR1 is MNHEY and CDR2 SMNVEV (reference sequence). The DNA of the CDR3 is TGTGCCAGCAGTCTGACTAGCGGGAGGCTTTGGGGGCTCTACAATGAGCAGTTCTTC. Protein sequence: CASSLTSGRLWGLYNEQFF.

The genes are TRBV2 and TRBJ2-7; D may match TRBD1 or TRBD2 (5 bases each). Germline assignment: CDR1 SNHLY and CDR2 FYNNEI. The V and J ends lost 5 bases and 2 bases respectively, with 13 bases between them. This CDR3 region has 14 residues. CDR3 in DNA: TGTGCCAGCAGTCCAGGGTTTAGCGCCTACGAGCAGTACTTC. Translated: CASSPGFSAYEQYF.